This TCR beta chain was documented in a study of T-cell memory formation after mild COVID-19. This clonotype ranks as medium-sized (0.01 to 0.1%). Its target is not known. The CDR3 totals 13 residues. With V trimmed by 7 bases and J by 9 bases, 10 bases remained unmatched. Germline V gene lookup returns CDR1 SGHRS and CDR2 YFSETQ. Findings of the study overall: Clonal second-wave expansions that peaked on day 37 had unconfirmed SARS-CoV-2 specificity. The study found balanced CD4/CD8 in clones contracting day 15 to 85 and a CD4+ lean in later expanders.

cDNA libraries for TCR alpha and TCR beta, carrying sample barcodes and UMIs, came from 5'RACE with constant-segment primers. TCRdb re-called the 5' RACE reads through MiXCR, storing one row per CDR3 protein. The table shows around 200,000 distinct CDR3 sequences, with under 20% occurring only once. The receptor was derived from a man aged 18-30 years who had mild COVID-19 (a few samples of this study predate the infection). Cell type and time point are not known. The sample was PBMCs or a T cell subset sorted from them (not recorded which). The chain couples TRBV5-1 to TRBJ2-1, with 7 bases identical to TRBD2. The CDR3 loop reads CASFLTGGSEQFF. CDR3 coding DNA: TGCGCCAGCTTCCTGACGGGGGGAAGTGAGCAGTTCTTC.